These T cell receptor beta chains were read from a single sample in a study of blood T cell repertoires in COVID-19. Sequencing used immunoSEQ multiplex PCR; TCRdb keeps in-frame clones, though not all of them. The table shows over 300,000 clones, with under 90% occurring only once. The sample was PBMCs or T cells enriched from blood (not recorded which). The source is a woman between 18 and 29 years old who had recovered from COVID-19. CDR3s include the opening cysteine and the closing phenylalanine or tryptophan. The D gene is left open where the match is weak. Some rows mark clone size as missing; the rest say once, few, many or name a class of expanded clone.

j_call d_call clone_size cdr3_length v_call cdr3_nt cdr3_aa
TRBJ1-5 . . 13 TRBV12-3/TRBV12-4 TGTGCCAGCAGTGCCAATCACATACCCGCCCAGCATTTT CASSANHIPAQHF
TRBJ2-7 . . 10 TRBV20-1 TGCAGTGCTAGAGGCGGCCTGCAGTACTTC CSARGGLQYF
TRBJ1-1 . . 15 TRBV5-1 TGCGCCAGCAGCTTGGTAACGGGGGGTAACACTGAAGCTTTCTTT CASSLVTGGNTEAFF
TRBJ2-3 TRBD2 . 17 TRBV27 TGTGCCAGCAGCTCGCCGTTGCGGGAGGATGGCACAGATACGCAGTATTTT CASSSPLREDGTDTQYF
TRBJ1-1 TRBD1 few 15 TRBV6-5 TGTGCCAGCAGCCGCCGATTTGACAGGGCCCCTGAAGCTTTCTTT CASSRRFDRAPEAFF
TRBJ2-1 TRBD2 . 20 TRBV7-8 TGTGCCAGCAGCTTAGTTGGGGTGACAGAAAAGTCGGGAGGGTACAATGAGCAGTTCTTC CASSLVGVTEKSGGYNEQFF
TRBJ2-3 TRBD2 . 16 TRBV9 TGTGCCAGCAGCGGCTTAGCGGGGGGGAGCACAGATACGCAGTATTTT CASSGLAGGSTDTQYF
TRBJ2-3 . . 18 TRBV10-1 TGCGCCAGCAGTGAGTCCGGGTTGTCGGGGGGCACCACCGATACGCAGTATTTT CASSESGLSGGTTDTQYF
TRBJ1-2 TRBD1 . 14 TRBV28 TGTGCCAGCAGTCCCGCAGGGGGCTACTATGGCTACACCTTC CASSPAGGYYGYTF
TRBJ2-1 . few 16 TRBV19 TGTGCCAGTAGTATAAGGTCCGGGGGTCGGTACAATGAGCAGTTCTTC CASSIRSGGRYNEQFF
TRBJ2-7 . . 16 TRBV11-2 TGTGCCAGCAGCCCCCTTCGGGGGTCCATCATCTACGAGCAGTACTTC CASSPLRGSIIYEQYF
TRBJ2-7 TRBD1 once 14 TRBV5-1 TGCGCCAGCAGCTTGTCCGGACAGGGCTACGAGCAGTACTTC CASSLSGQGYEQYF
TRBJ2-4 . . 13 TRBV5-4 TGTGCCAGCAGCTTTGGGGCCGAAAACATTCAGTACTTC CASSFGAENIQYF
TRBJ1-6 . . 15 TRBV9 TGTGCCAGCAGCGTAGGCCCAGGCTATTCTTCACCCCTCCACTTT CASSVGPGYSSPLHF
TRBJ1-5 TRBD1 . 14 TRBV30 TGTGCCTGGTCAGGGACAGGCGTTAATCAGCCCCAGCATTTT CAWSGTGVNQPQHF
TRBJ2-7 TRBD1 . 17 TRBV5-4 TGTGCCAGCAGCTTGATGGCCGGGACAGGGAGCTCCTACGAGCAGTACTTC CASSLMAGTGSSYEQYF
TRBJ1-2 . . 16 TRBV6-5 TGTGCCAGCAGTTGGGGCCAGACGCAAGTCACCTATGGCTACACCTTC CASSWGQTQVTYGYTF
TRBJ1-1 . . 13 TRBV10-1 TGCGCCAGCAGTGAGACAGGGAACACTGAAGCTTTCTTT CASSETGNTEAFF
TRBJ2-7 . . 15 TRBV19 TGTGCCAGTAGTATAGGGGCTAGCTCTGCCTACGAGCAGTACTTC CASSIGASSAYEQYF
TRBJ2-3 . . 15 TRBV2 TGTGCCAGCAGTACGCAGGGGCCTAGCACAGATACGCAGTATTTT CASSTQGPSTDTQYF
TRBJ2-7 . . 14 TRBV9 TGTGCCAGCAGCCCTCTCAGGCGTCCCTACGAGCAGTACTTC CASSPLRRPYEQYF
TRBJ1-2 . . 17 TRBV28 TGTGCCAGCAGTTTCTTCGATAGCCCATTTAACGGCTATGGCTACACCTTC CASSFFDSPFNGYGYTF
TRBJ1-2 . few 11 TRBV2 TGTGCCAGCACAGTTAACTATGGCTACACCTTC CASTVNYGYTF
TRBJ2-7 TRBD1 . 13 TRBV6-5 TGTGCCAGCAGAGGACAGGGGTCCTACGAGCAGTACTTC CASRGQGSYEQYF
TRBJ1-2 TRBD1 once 15 TRBV24-1 TGTGCCACCAGTGATATAAAGGGACAGGGCTATGGCTACACCTTC CATSDIKGQGYGYTF
TRBJ2-2 . . 14 TRBV28 TGTGCCAGCAGAAAAGGAGCGAACACCGGGGAGCTGTTTTTT CASRKGANTGELFF
TRBJ1-1 . . 12 TRBV12-3/TRBV12-4 TGTGCCAGCAGATACGGGGGGACTGAAGCTTTCTTT CASRYGGTEAFF
TRBJ2-5 TRBD2 few 14 TRBV28 TGTGCCAGCAGTGACGGGGGGGGACGCGAGACCCAGTACTTC CASSDGGGRETQYF
TRBJ1-1 TRBD1 once 14 TRBV5-4 TGTGCCAGCAGCTGGGACAGGGGTTTGACTGAAGCTTTCTTT CASSWDRGLTEAFF
TRBJ2-6 . . 16 TRBV21-1 TGTGCCAGCAGCAAGTATGAGGCGGCTGGGGCCAACGTCCTGACTTTC CASSKYEAAGANVLTF
TRBJ2-7 . few 14 TRBV2 TGTGCCAGCGGCCTAAAGGAGGGGAAATACGAGCAGTACTTC CASGLKEGKYEQYF
TRBJ1-5 TRBD1 . 14 TRBV2 TGTGCCAGCAGTGAGAGGGGGCAGATTCAGCCCCAGCATTTT CASSERGQIQPQHF
TRBJ2-1 . . 17 TRBV18 TGTGCCAGCTCACCACCGAATACGGGAGCATCCTACAATGAGCAGTTCTTC CASSPPNTGASYNEQFF
TRBJ1-4 TRBD1 . 17 TRBV11-2 TGTGCCAGCAGCCCAACCCGGCAGGGGGCCTGGAATGAAAAACTGTTTTTT CASSPTRQGAWNEKLFF
TRBJ1-2 . . 13 TRBV19 TGTGCCAGTAGTACCCACAGGAACTATGGCTACACCTTC CASSTHRNYGYTF
TRBJ1-1 TRBD1 . 16 TRBV13 TGTGCCAGCAGCCTGGACAGGGAGGGAGGGAACACTGAAGCTTTCTTT CASSLDREGGNTEAFF
TRBJ2-5 . . 14 TRBV3-1/TRBV3-2 TGTGCCAGCAGCCAAGGGCGAGGGCTTGAGACCCAGTACTTC CASSQGRGLETQYF
TRBJ1-5 . . 13 TRBV28 TGTGCCAGCACCCTTGACAGGACTCAGCCCCAGCATTTT CASTLDRTQPQHF
TRBJ1-6 TRBD1 . 17 TRBV19 TGTGCCAGTAGTGCGACGACGGGAACAGGGGGCAATTCACCCCTCCACTTT CASSATTGTGGNSPLHF
TRBJ2-2 . once 13 TRBV30 TGTGCCTGGACGACAGTCCCCACCGGGGAGCTGTTTTTT CAWTTVPTGELFF
TRBJ1-3 . few 13 TRBV19 TGTGCCAGTTCAGTTTTCTCTGGAAACACCATATATTTT CASSVFSGNTIYF
TRBJ1-1 . . 14 TRBV10-3 TGTGCCATCAGGGTGGGAGTTATGAACACTGAAGCTTTCTTT CAIRVGVMNTEAFF
TRBJ2-1 TRBD2 . 16 TRBV7-9 TGTGCCAGCAGCTTTCATTGGCGGGAGGTACCTAATGAGCAGTTCTTC CASSFHWREVPNEQFF
TRBJ2-1 TRBD2 . 16 TRBV27 TGTGCCAGCAGTTTATTGCGGGGGGGGAATTACAATGAGCAGTTCTTC CASSLLRGGNYNEQFF
TRBJ2-2 TRBD2 . 16 TRBV9 TGTGCCAGCAGCGTAGCCGTCGGGGGGGCCACCGGGGAGCTGTTTTTT CASSVAVGGATGELFF
TRBJ1-1 TRBD1 . 14 TRBV6-5 TGTGCCAGCACCGAGGACAGGGGGAACACTGAAGCTTTCTTT CASTEDRGNTEAFF
TRBJ1-5 TRBD1 . 15 TRBV5-1 TGCGCCAGCAGTCGGACAGGGGAAGAATCTCAGCCCCAGCATTTT CASSRTGEESQPQHF
TRBJ1-2 . . 15 TRBV28 TGTGCCAGCAGATTGCGGACAGCCAGTAACTATGGCTACACCTTC CASRLRTASNYGYTF
TRBJ1-1 TRBD1 few 13 TRBV7-9 TGTGCCGGGTTAAGGGGGCGGAACACTGAAGCTTTCTTT CAGLRGRNTEAFF
TRBJ1-1 . . 15 TRBV14 TGTGCCAGCAGCCGTATACAGGATCCGAACACTGAAGCTTTCTTT CASSRIQDPNTEAFF
TRBJ1-2 . few 12 TRBV6-2/TRBV6-3 TGTGCCAGCAGTTACCAGGGTTATGGCTACACCTTC CASSYQGYGYTF
TRBJ1-1 . . 15 TRBV5-1 TGCGCCAGCAGCTTTATAGGACAGTGGAACACTGAAGCTTTCTTT CASSFIGQWNTEAFF
TRBJ2-1 . . 13 TRBV4-1 TGCGCCAGCAGCCAAGAAGGCGGTAGCGTCCAGTTCTTC CASSQEGGSVQFF